These 3 T cell receptor beta chains came from one sample sequenced in a study of cytomegalovirus exposure and HLA in healthy donors. The PCR employed 60 Vbeta primers together with 13 Jbeta primers. The protocol was immunoSEQ multiplex PCR, while the TCRdb copy is restricted to in-frame clones and leaves out a portion. The sample contains approximately 150,000 clones, over 80% of which appear only once. Sequenced sample: PBMCs. These receptors originate from a male donor in good health and CMV-seronegative.

This chain joins TRBV5-1 and TRBJ1-6; D may be TRBD1 (5 bases). Germline V gene sequence: CDR1 SGHRS, CDR2 YFSETQ. The CDR3 is made up of 15 amino acids. Trimming stripped 0 bases from V and 7 bases from J, with 11 bases between. CDR3 sequence: CASSLDQGTNSPLHF. As DNA, the CDR3 is TGCGCCAGCAGCTTGGATCAGGGAACCAATTCACCCCTCCACTTT.

V and J are TRBV7-9 and TRBJ2-7, with unresolved D. The V end was cut by 3 bases, the J end by 6 bases, with 12 bases between. This CDR3 contains 13 residues. Germline loops: CDR1 SEHNR, CDR2 FQNEAQ (reference sequence). CDR3 DNA: TGTGCCAGCAGCTTGGATGAGGTGGTCGAGCAGTACTTC. It specifies CASSLDEVVEQYF.

The chain uses TRBV7-2 and TRBJ2-2, with D possibly TRBD2 on 5 matching bases. The CDR3 totals 15 residues. Between the trimmed V and J ends, which lost 4 bases and 5 bases, there was a span of 14 bases. CDR1 and CDR2 from the germline V gene are SGHTA and FQGNSA. The CDR3 loop is CASSYRGRETGELFF. CDR3 DNA sequence: TGTGCCAGCAGCTACCGGGGTCGGGAAACCGGGGAGCTGTTTTTT. Supplemented by reference TRBV7-2 and TRBJ2-2, the full variable domain reads GAGVSQSPSNKVTEKGKDVELRCDPISGHTALYWYRQSLGQGLEFLIYFQGNSAPDKSGLPSDRFSAERTGGSVSTLTIQRTQQEDSAVYLCASSYRGRETGELFFGEGSRLTVL.